This TCR beta chain comes out of a study of T cell responses to AZD1222 COVID-19 vaccine. Sequenced by immunoSEQ multiplex PCR; TCRdb stores in-frame clones only, minus some. The top ten hold about 4.7% of the sample, which has roughly 30,000 clones, about 84% seen once. In the case of this clone: Its antigen is still unknown.

Pooled samples include second doses given at about 4 or 12 weeks. From germline, CDR1 is SNHLY and CDR2 FYNNEI. This CDR3 contains 14 residues. V dropped 11 bases and J dropped 7 bases, with 21 bases sitting between them. The study's findings and limits: Regions left unmutated in variants are reportedly the target of nearly half of spike-specific TCRs. Baseline seropositives among AZD1222 recipients totaled only six.

The V gene is TRBV2, the J gene TRBJ2-1, with unresolved D. The input for sequencing was peripheral blood, taken 28 days after the second AZD1222 dose. The TCR comes from an adult who received the AZD1222 COVID-19 vaccine. DNA for the CDR3: TGTGCCGGAACCGCCGATAGGTTTGGTAATGAGCAGTTCTTC. Encoded protein: CAGTADRFGNEQFF.